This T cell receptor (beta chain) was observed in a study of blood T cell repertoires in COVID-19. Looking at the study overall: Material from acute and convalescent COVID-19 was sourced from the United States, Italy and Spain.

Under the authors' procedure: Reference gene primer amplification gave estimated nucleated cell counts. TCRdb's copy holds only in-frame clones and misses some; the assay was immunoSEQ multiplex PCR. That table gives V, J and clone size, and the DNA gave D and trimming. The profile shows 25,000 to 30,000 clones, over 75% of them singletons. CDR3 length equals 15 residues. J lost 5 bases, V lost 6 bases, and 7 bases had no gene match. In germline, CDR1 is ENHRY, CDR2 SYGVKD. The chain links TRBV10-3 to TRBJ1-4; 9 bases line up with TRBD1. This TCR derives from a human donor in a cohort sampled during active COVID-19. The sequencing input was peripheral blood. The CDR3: CAIRPGDRENEKLFF. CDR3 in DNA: TGTGCCATCAGGCCCGGGGACAGGGAAAATGAAAAACTGTTTTTT.